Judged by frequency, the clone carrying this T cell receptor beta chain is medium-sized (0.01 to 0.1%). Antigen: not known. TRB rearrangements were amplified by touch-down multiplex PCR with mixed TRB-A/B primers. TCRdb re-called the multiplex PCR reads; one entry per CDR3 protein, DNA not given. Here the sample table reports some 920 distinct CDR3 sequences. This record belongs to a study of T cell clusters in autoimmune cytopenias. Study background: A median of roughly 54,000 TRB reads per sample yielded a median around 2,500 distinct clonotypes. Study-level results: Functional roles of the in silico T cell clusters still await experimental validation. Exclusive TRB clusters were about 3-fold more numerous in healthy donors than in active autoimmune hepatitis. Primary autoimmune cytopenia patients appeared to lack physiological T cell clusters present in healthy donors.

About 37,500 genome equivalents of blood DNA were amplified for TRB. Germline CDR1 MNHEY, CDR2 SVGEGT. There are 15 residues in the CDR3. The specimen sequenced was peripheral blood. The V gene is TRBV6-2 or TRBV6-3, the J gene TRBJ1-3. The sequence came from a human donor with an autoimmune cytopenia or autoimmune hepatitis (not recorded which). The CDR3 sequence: CASTNPWFGGNTIYF.